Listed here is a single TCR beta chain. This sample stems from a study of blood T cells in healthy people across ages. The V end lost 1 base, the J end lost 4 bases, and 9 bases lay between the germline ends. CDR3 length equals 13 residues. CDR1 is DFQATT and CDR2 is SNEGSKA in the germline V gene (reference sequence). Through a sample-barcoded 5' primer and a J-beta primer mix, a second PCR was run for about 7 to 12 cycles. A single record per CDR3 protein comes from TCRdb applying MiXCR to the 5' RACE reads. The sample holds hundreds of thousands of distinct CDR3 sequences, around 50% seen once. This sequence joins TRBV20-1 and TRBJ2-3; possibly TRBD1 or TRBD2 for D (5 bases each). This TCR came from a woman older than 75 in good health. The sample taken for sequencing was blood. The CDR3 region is CSARAQGPDTQYF. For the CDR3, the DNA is TGCAGTGCTAGAGCGCAGGGACCAGATACGCAGTATTTT.